A single sample gave rise to the 26 T cell receptor beta chains below, sequenced in a study of cytomegalovirus exposure and HLA in healthy donors. PCR involved 60 Vbeta and 13 Jbeta primers. This table comes from immunoSEQ multiplex PCR, and its TCRdb copy is limited to in-frame clones, with some not included. Here the sample spans some 96,000 clones, over 60% being singletons. Sequenced material: PBMCs. The receptor source for this set is a female donor in good health and CMV-seronegative.

The chain combines TRBV5-5 with TRBJ2-1; a weak D match, TRBD2 (7 bases). Trimming left V 4 bases short and J 5 bases short, with 19 bases between. This CDR3 region has 16 residues. The V gene's germline CDR1 is SGHKS and CDR2 YYEKEE (reference sequence). CDR3 DNA: TGTGCCAGCAGCCCCGCCGGGGGGACACAAAACAATGAGCAGTTCTTC. The encoded protein is CASSPAGGTQNNEQFF.

The chain employs TRBV9 and TRBJ1-1; a weak D match, TRBD1 (6 bases). The CDR3 has 14 amino acids. CDR1 and CDR2 from the germline V gene are SGDLS and YYNGEE. V shed 2 bases and J shed 5 bases, with 13 bases lying between them. The CDR3 here is CASSVSGVGTEAFF. The CDR3 nucleotides are TGTGCCAGCAGCGTTTCAGGGGTTGGGACTGAAGCTTTCTTT.

The rearrangement joins TRBV4-2 to TRBJ1-2; 7 positions agree with TRBD1. The V segment lost 0 bases and the J segment 0 bases; nucleotides outside the gene matches: 4. This CDR3 is 16 amino acids long. Germline CDR1 is LGHNA and CDR2 is YNFKEQ. The CDR3 DNA follows: TGTGCCAGCAGCCAAGAGGGGACAGCCCCTAACTATGGCTACACCTTC. Protein product: CASSQEGTAPNYGYTF.

Worth noting for this clone: Other DNA variants within this sample encode the same CDR3. V is TRBV4-1 and J is TRBJ2-2; no reliable D call. Trimming cost V 1 base and J 1 base, with 4 bases left between them. This CDR3 comprises 14 residues. Per the germline V gene, CDR1 is MGHRA and CDR2 is YSYEKL. The CDR3 DNA reads as TGCGCCAGCAGCCAAGCGGGGAACACCGGGGAGCTGTTTTTT. Translated: CASSQAGNTGELFF.

The J gene is TRBJ2-5, the V gene TRBV7-9; 7 bases map to TRBD1. CDR1 is SEHNR and CDR2 is FQNEAQ in the germline V gene (reference sequence). Germline trimming cut 5 bases from V and 5 bases from J; bases unmatched to any gene: 11. The CDR3 spans 15 residues. The DNA for the CDR3 is TGTGCCAGCAGCGCTTCGACAGGGCTGGAGGAGACCCAGTACTTC. It yields the protein CASSASTGLEETQYF.

The chain is built from TRBV18 and TRBJ1-3, with TRBD1 as a possible D gene (6 bases). Germline V gene sequence: CDR1 KGHSH, CDR2 LQKENI. Trimming stripped 2 bases from V and 2 bases from J, with 13 bases between. The CDR3 is made up of 16 amino acids. The CDR3 protein is CASSPDLQGTGNTIYF. In DNA form, the CDR3 reads TGTGCCAGCTCACCAGACTTACAGGGAACTGGAAACACCATATATTTT.

The chain couples TRBV2 to TRBJ2-5; the D gene is possibly TRBD2 (5 bases). The DNA end is a closer match to TRBJ2-7, so the J assignment may be wrong. The CDR3 has 15 amino acids. CDR1 SNHLY and CDR2 FYNNEI come from the germline V gene. The CDR3 bases are TGTGCCAGCAGTGAGGAGGTGGTTAAGGGCTACGAGCAGTACTTC. This gives the protein CASSEEVVKGYEQYF.

V gene TRBV6-6 combines with J gene TRBJ2-3, with D possibly being TRBD1 (5 bases). The germline V gene has CDR1 MNHNY and CDR2 SVGAGI (reference sequence). Trimming pared 9 bases from V and 7 bases from J, leaving 23 bases between. The CDR3 totals 15 residues. The CDR3 here is CASQGREGQTHTQYF. The CDR3 nucleotides read TGTGCCAGTCAGGGAAGAGAAGGGCAAACGCATACGCAGTATTTT.

This chain connects TRBV6-5 to TRBJ2-1, with 14 bases fitting TRBD2. In germline, CDR1 is MNHEY, CDR2 SVGAGI. Unmatched junction bases numbered 6, after V lost 2 bases and J lost 9 bases. The CDR3 consists of 16 residues. CDR3 nucleotides: TGTGCCAGCAGTTACAGACTAGCGGGAGGGGCGGTTGAGCAGTTCTTC. Translating gives CASSYRLAGGAVEQFF.

The V call is TRBV6-1, the J call TRBJ1-6; 10 bases align to TRBD1. The length of the CDR3 is 13 residues. The germline V gene encodes CDR1 MNHNS and CDR2 SASEGT. V shed 7 bases and J 9 bases; nucleotides not matched to a gene: 3. CDR3 in DNA: TGTGCCAGCACCGGGACAGGGGTTTCACCCCTCCACTTT. Its protein is CASTGTGVSPLHF.

This clone was counted a single time. The V gene is TRBV27, the J gene TRBJ2-3, with 8 positions matching TRBD2. Germline values: CDR1 MNHEY, CDR2 SMNVEV (reference sequence). With 11 bases clipped from V and 0 bases from J, the junction kept 10 bases outside the gene matches. This CDR3 has 15 residues. CDR3 DNA: TGTGCCTCAATCCCCATAGCGGGGAGCACAGATACGCAGTATTTT. As protein: CASIPIAGSTDTQYF.

The gene calls are TRBV2 and TRBJ2-1; 11 nucleotides line up with TRBD2. CDR3 length equals 13 residues. With V trimmed by 7 bases and J by 15 bases, 11 bases remained unmatched. The germline V gene encodes CDR1 SNHLY and CDR2 FYNNEI. The CDR3 reads CASTALLAGVSFF. Written as DNA, the CDR3 is TGTGCCAGCACCGCTCTACTAGCGGGAGTTTCGTTCTTC. The full variable domain, in which reference TRBV2 and TRBJ2-1 provide the parts outside the CDR3, is EPEVTQTPSHQVTQMGQEVILRCVPISNHLYFYWYRQILGQKVEFLVSFYNNEISEKSEIFDDQFSVERPDGSNFTLKIRSTKLEDSAMYFCASTALLAGVSFFGPGTRLTVL.

The chain has TRBV7-3 and TRBJ1-2; tentatively, D is TRBD1 (5 bases). The V gene lost 1 base and the J gene lost 6 bases, with 21 bases spanning the gap. The CDR3 length is 17 residues. CDR1 is SGHTA and CDR2 is FQGTGA in the germline V gene. The CDR3: CASSLSVRDSKRDGYTF. The CDR3 region has the DNA TGTGCCAGCAGCTTAAGTGTACGGGACTCAAAAAGGGATGGCTACACCTTC.

The rearrangement uses TRBV10-3 and TRBJ2-1; 10 bases are a match to TRBD1. Germline CDR1 reads ENHRY; CDR2 reads SYGVKD. V lost 5 bases, J lost 7 bases, and 11 bases stayed unmatched. The CDR3 is 16 amino acids. Written as DNA, the CDR3 is TGTGCCATCAGTTTTGCGAGGGGACAGGGGAGGAATGAGCAGTTCTTC. Encoded protein: CAISFARGQGRNEQFF.

The V gene is TRBV28, the J gene TRBJ2-4; 7 bases are a match to TRBD2. CDR3 size: 14 residues. V was pared by 6 bases and J by 8 bases, with 10 bases of the junction left unmatched. CDR1 is MDHEN, CDR2 SYDVKM, per germline. CDR3 amino acids: CASSLLLGGDIQYF. DNA of the CDR3: TGTGCCAGCAGCCTCCTCCTGGGGGGGGACATTCAGTACTTC.

The CDR3 nucleotides are TGTGCCGCATTGGGGGGGACAGGGGCTAAAAATGAGCAGTTCTTC. Amino acid sequence: CAALGGTGAKNEQFF. The gene calls are TRBV6-6 and TRBJ2-1; 10 nucleotides line up with TRBD1. Germline-derived CDR1 and CDR2 are MNHNY and SVGAGI (reference sequence). V shed 11 bases and J 7 bases; nucleotides not matched to a gene: 14. The length of the CDR3 is 15 residues.

Here the CDR3 reads CASSPRVAGGLRELFF. The CDR3 region has the DNA TGTGCCAGCAGCCCCCGAGTAGCGGGAGGTCTCAGGGAGCTGTTTTTT. The chain joins TRBV7-2 to TRBJ2-2, with 10 bases fitting TRBD2. The CDR3 runs to 16 residues. Trimming removed 5 bases from V and 9 bases from J; junction bases left unmatched: 12. The V gene's germline CDR1 is SGHTA and CDR2 FQGNSA.

The chain uses TRBV7-3 and TRBJ1-2; tentative D call: TRBD1 (6 bases). Germline loops: CDR1 SGHTA, CDR2 FQGTGA. This CDR3 comprises 14 residues. The V and J ends lost 3 bases and 6 bases respectively, with 14 bases between them. CDR3 bases: TGTGCCAGCAGCTTGAGGGGGTCGGTGAATGGCTACACCTTC. Amino acids: CASSLRGSVNGYTF.

This chain joins TRBV4-1 and TRBJ2-5; tentatively, D is TRBD2 (5 bases). Matching the DNA end better, TRBJ2-7 makes the J call doubtful. CDR1 is MGHRA, CDR2 YSYEKL, per germline. There are 14 residues in the CDR3. CDR3 protein: CASSQDRRTYEQYF. CDR3 DNA sequence: TGCGCCAGCAGCCAAGATCGGAGGACCTACGAGCAGTACTTC.

This clone was picked up a small number of times. The rearrangement joins TRBV4-1 to TRBJ1-2, with D hard to call. Germline CDR1 is MGHRA and CDR2 is YSYEKL. The CDR3 is made up of 15 amino acids. Trimming cost V 0 bases and J 7 bases, with 15 bases left between them. CDR3 sequence (DNA): TGCGCCAGCAGCCAAGAAGAAGGGAGAGAAAGTGGCTACACCTTC. Translated: CASSQEEGRESGYTF.

The chain recombines TRBV27 with TRBJ2-3; 8 bases fit TRBD1. CDR1 and CDR2 (germline): MNHEY, SMNVEV (reference sequence). The J segment lost 2 bases and the V segment lost 4 bases, leaving 5 bases of the junction unmatched. This CDR3 has 15 amino acids. CDR3 amino acids: CASSYRDRITDTQYF. The DNA of the CDR3 is TGTGCCAGCAGTTACCGGGACAGGATCACAGATACGCAGTATTTT.

This chain joins TRBV5-1 and TRBJ2-3, with D possibly TRBD2 on 6 matching bases. V gave up 0 bases and J gave up 6 bases, with 20 bases separating them. The CDR3 is 17 amino acids. CDR1 and CDR2 from the germline V gene are SGHRS and YFSETQ. The CDR3, as DNA: TGCGCCAGCAGCTTGGGAGGGGCTAGCGCGTCCGTGGATACGCAGTATTTT. Translating it yields CASSLGGASASVDTQYF.

This clone turned up a few times. CDR3: CASSLELRQFF. The CDR3 nucleotides are TGCGCCAGCAGCTTGGAACTTCGGCAGTTCTTC. The J gene is TRBJ2-1, the V gene TRBV5-1; D is unresolved. The germline V and J ends were trimmed by 0 bases and 12 bases, with 7 bases remaining between them. The CDR3 is 11 amino acids. Germline V CDR1 and CDR2: SGHRS, YFSETQ.

V and J are TRBV7-2 and TRBJ2-7; 9 bases fit TRBD2. Losses at the gene ends were 3 bases for V and 2 bases for J; bases not matched to a gene: 11. Germline values: CDR1 SGHTA, CDR2 FQGNSA. This CDR3 region has 17 residues. CDR3 sequence reads: CASSFTTGTSLTYEQYF. The CDR3 nucleotides read TGTGCCAGCAGCTTCACGACCGGGACTAGCCTCACCTACGAGCAGTACTTC.

This chain connects TRBV4-3 to TRBJ2-7; 11 nucleotides line up with TRBD1. Germline V gene sequence: CDR1 LGHNA, CDR2 YSLEER. The CDR3 length is 15 residues. The V gene end was trimmed by 1 base and the J gene end by 3 bases; junction bases not matched to a gene: 2. The CDR3 loop reads CASSQGGTGGYEQYF. CDR3 sequence (DNA): TGCGCCAGCAGCCAAGGGGGGACAGGGGGCTACGAGCAGTACTTC.

This chain connects TRBV10-3 to TRBJ2-3, with 8 nucleotides matching TRBD2. The V gene end was trimmed by 4 bases and the J gene end by 4 bases; junction bases not matched to a gene: 7. This CDR3 has 15 amino acids. The germline CDR1 and CDR2 sequences are ENHRY and SYGVKD. In nucleotides, the CDR3 is TGTGCCATCAGTGCAAGTCGGGGGGGATCAGATACGCAGTATTTT. Amino acids: CAISASRGGSDTQYF.